This is a list of T cell receptor beta chains from one sample in a study of identical twins' blood T cells. TCRdb ran MiXCR on the 5' RACE reads and lists one entry per CDR3 protein. The profile shows 300,000 to 400,000 distinct CDR3 sequences, roughly 27% of them singletons. Sequenced material: PBMCs. The receptor set was obtained from a woman aged 18 to 55 in good health. Each CDR3 is given with its conserved first and last residue. The D gene is left open where the match is weak. Clone sizes are given selectively: once, few, many, or a class where the clone is expanded.

CDR3 protein	CDR3 DNA	V gene	clone size	J gene	D gene
CVTNTPGRTYNEQFF	TGTGTCACCAACACTCCGGGACGGACCTACAATGAGCAGTTCTTC	TRBV24-1	-	TRBJ2-1	-
CASSASRGGANVLTF	TGTGCCAGCAGCGCATCCCGAGGTGGGGCCAACGTCCTGACTTTC	TRBV3-1	few	TRBJ2-6	-
CASSLGSRQLNTEAFF	TGTGCCAGCAGCTTGGGGAGTAGACAGTTGAACACTGAAGCTTTCTTT	TRBV5-4	few	TRBJ1-1	-
CASSFGGGPGNTIYF	TGTGCCAGCAGCTTCGGTGGAGGGCCTGGAAACACCATATATTTT	TRBV11-2	-	TRBJ1-3	-
CASSSLLAGSVNEQFF	TGTGCCAGCAGTTCCCTACTAGCGGGATCTGTCAATGAGCAGTTCTTC	TRBV6-2/TRBV6-3	-	TRBJ2-1	TRBD2
CASSSTGAAFETYGYTF	TGCGCCAGCAGCTCGACAGGGGCCGCCTTTGAAACCTATGGCTACACCTTC	TRBV5-1	many	TRBJ1-2	TRBD1
CASAQGASYGYTF	TGTGCCAGCGCACAGGGGGCCTCCTATGGCTACACCTTC	TRBV2	-	TRBJ1-2	TRBD1
CASSAVLAGGFVPYEQYF	TGTGCCAGCAGTGCTGTTCTAGCGGGAGGATTCGTACCGTACGAGCAGTACTTC	TRBV6-1	-	TRBJ2-7	TRBD2
CTSSLREQGRLQPQHF	TGTACCAGCAGTTTAAGGGAACAGGGAAGGTTGCAGCCCCAGCATTTT	TRBV12-3/TRBV12-4	-	TRBJ1-5	-
CASSRRGTPQGTFNEQFF	TGTGCCAGCAGTCGACGAGGGACCCCTCAGGGGACATTCAATGAGCAGTTCTTC	TRBV6-2/TRBV6-3	few	TRBJ2-1	-
CSAYGTQYGSSPLHF	TGCAGTGCTTACGGGACTCAATACGGGAGTTCACCCCTCCACTTT	TRBV20-1	-	TRBJ1-6	-
CASSRTSYYEAFF	TGTGCCAGCAGCCGGACGTCGTACTATGAAGCTTTCTTT	TRBV7-8	few	TRBJ1-1	-
CASREQGTNTGELFF	TGTGCCAGCAGAGAACAGGGAACGAACACCGGGGAGCTGTTTTTT	TRBV7-9	-	TRBJ2-2	-
CARAQTTEAFF	TGTGCCAGGGCCCAGACCACTGAAGCTTTCTTT	TRBV2	many	TRBJ1-1	-
CDSKAGQGDEKLFF	TGTGACAGCAAGGCGGGACAGGGCGATGAAAAACTGTTTTTT	TRBV2	-	TRBJ1-4	TRBD1
CVSSQEVAALYGYTF	TGTGTCAGCAGCCAAGAGGTGGCAGCTCTCTATGGCTACACCTTC	TRBV14	-	TRBJ1-2	-
CASSFRLLEAFF	TGTGCCAGCAGTTTCAGGCTCTTAGAAGCTTTCTTT	TRBV12-3/TRBV12-4	-	TRBJ1-1	-
CSARYGESQPQHF	TGCAGTGCTAGATACGGGGAGAGTCAGCCCCAGCATTTT	TRBV20-1	few	TRBJ1-5	-
CASSLGVLTGNTGNTIYF	TGCGCCAGCAGCTTGGGGGTCCTTACAGGAAACACTGGAAACACCATATATTTT	TRBV5-1	few	TRBJ1-3	-
CASSSYHYRGQEYNSPLHF	TGTGCCAGCAGTTCCTACCATTACAGGGGACAGGAATATAATTCACCCCTCCACTTT	TRBV28	few	TRBJ1-6	TRBD1
CASGQGANQPQHF	TGTGCCTCCGGGCAGGGGGCCAATCAGCCCCAGCATTTT	TRBV2	-	TRBJ1-5	TRBD1
CSASETSFNEQFF	TGCAGTGCTAGCGAAACGAGCTTTAATGAGCAGTTCTTC	TRBV20-1	once	TRBJ2-1	-
CSGGGLGTEAFF	TGCAGCGGAGGGGGCCTGGGGACTGAAGCTTTCTTT	TRBV29-1	-	TRBJ1-1	TRBD1
CSAQTSGADTQYF	TGCAGTGCGCAGACTAGCGGGGCAGATACGCAGTATTTT	TRBV20-1	-	TRBJ2-3	TRBD2
CSVSGLCNQPQHF	TGCAGTGTGTCAGGGTTATGCAATCAGCCCCAGCATTTT	TRBV20-1	-	TRBJ1-5	-
CSAATPGQGNTEAFF	TGCAGTGCTGCTACACCGGGACAGGGTAACACTGAAGCTTTCTTT	TRBV20-1	few	TRBJ1-1	TRBD1
CASSDPGRSHSNQPQHF	TGTGCCAGCAGTGACCCTGGGAGAAGCCATAGCAATCAGCCCCAGCATTTT	TRBV6-6	-	TRBJ1-5	-
CASSEGSRSRANYGYTF	TGTGCCAGCAGTGAAGGTTCCAGGTCACGAGCTAACTATGGCTACACCTTC	TRBV2	-	TRBJ1-2	-
CASSRSRAGPRSGELFF	TGTGCCAGCAGCCGAAGCCGTGCAGGGCCTAGATCCGGGGAGCTGTTTTTT	TRBV6-5	-	TRBJ2-2	-
CASSPPGTDYTF	TGTGCCAGCTCACCACCCGGGACAGACTACACCTTC	TRBV18	-	TRBJ1-2	TRBD1
CAISRTSGPYDQYF	TGTGCCATTTCACGGACTAGCGGTCCCTACGATCAGTACTTC	TRBV10-3	once	TRBJ2-7	TRBD2
CASSLSGGYGRPQHF	TGTGCCAGCAGCCTCTCGGGGGGTTACGGTCGGCCCCAGCATTTT	TRBV4-2	-	TRBJ1-5	-
CASTASRDTQYF	TGTGCCAGCACCGCTTCCCGCGATACGCAGTATTTT	TRBV7-2	few	TRBJ2-3	-
CASSLYPGRTGNTIYF	TGTGCCAGCAGCTTATATCCGGGCCGAACTGGAAACACCATATATTTT	TRBV7-3	-	TRBJ1-3	-
CSARERTGAGNTIYF	TGCAGTGCTAGAGAGCGGACAGGGGCTGGAAACACCATATATTTT	TRBV20-1	many	TRBJ1-3	TRBD1
CASSLVRAMREKLFF	TGTGCCAGCAGCTTAGTAAGGGCTATGCGGGAAAAACTGTTTTTT	TRBV11-2	-	TRBJ1-4	-